The clone carrying this TCR beta chain was seen many times. What it binds is unknown. Time point in this sample: longitudinal time-point 1 (baseline). The unsorted libraries originated from 2 million PBMCs that had been stored at -80 C. Trimming took 6 bases from V and 7 from J; bases not matched to a gene: 3. The CDR3 totals 12 residues. Germline-derived CDR1 and CDR2 are MNHNY and SVGAGI (reference sequence). These data come from a study of neurological immune-mediated disorders. 5'RACE generated cDNA with 10-nucleotide random UMIs. Every sequencing run generated in excess of 170 million TCR-beta sequences. These sequences covered 15-18 subjects. Using its own MiXCR run on the 5' RACE reads, TCRdb lists one record per CDR3 protein. This sample has some 60,000 distinct CDR3 sequences; about 10% occur once, and the top ten carry about 6.6%. General study points: Multiple sclerosis, the disease with the least TCR clonal expansion, fell below healthy controls, whereas HTLV-1-associated myelopathy showed the most.

The sequence derives from a male donor with HTLV-1-associated myelopathy (HAM/TSP). The sample was PBMCs. The chain joins TRBV6-6 to TRBJ2-7, with 10 bases matching TRBD1. The CDR3 is CASRTGGEEQYF. CDR3 bases: TGTGCCAGCAGGACAGGGGGCGAAGAGCAGTACTTC.